The present T cell receptor (beta chain) was sequenced within a study of T cells in Graves' hyperthyroidism and ophthalmopathy. Overall study context: The authors collected peripheral blood at initial diagnosis, before any treatment.

In making diagnoses, clinical symptoms, serum thyroxine and TRAb, thyroid ultrasound and orbital computed tomography were all used. This sample holds PBMCs from approximately 10 ml fresh peripheral blood. From RNA transcripts, TCR beta CDR3 regions were amplified. First-round RT-PCR targeting the TCR CDR3 was performed with the HTBI primer set. In TCRdb, the multiplex PCR reads were re-called with MiXCR into one record per CDR3 protein. The data hold fewer than 450,000 distinct CDR3 sequences, with about 15% observed a single time. The CDR3 totals 13 residues. V was pared by 1 base and J by 3 bases, with 7 bases between. The germline gives CDR1 LGHDT, CDR2 YNNKEL (reference sequence).

Sequencing input: blood. This receptor was identified in a woman between 25 and 40 years old with Graves' hyperthyroidism that later progressed to Graves' ophthalmopathy. The V call is TRBV3-1, the J call TRBJ2-7; no firm D call. The CDR3 sequence: CASSQGYSYEQYF. The CDR3 DNA is TGTGCCAGCAGCCAAGGTTACAGCTACGAGCAGTACTTC.